The T cell receptor beta chain described here comes from a study of T-cell memory formation after mild COVID-19. Whole-study context: TCR clusters were mostly donor specific. Study-level results: Later expanders leaned toward CD4+, whereas clones contracting from day 15 to 85 were balanced CD4/CD8. The pre-infection memory compartment contained some responding clones, suggesting cross-reactive memory joined.

Losses at the gene ends were 3 bases for V and 0 bases for J; bases not matched to a gene: 3. The germline gives CDR1 SGHVS, CDR2 FQNEAQ. The CDR3 runs 15 residues. The sample holds many counts of this clonotype. The antigen is unknown. TCRdb itself ran the 5' RACE reads through MiXCR, one entry per CDR3 protein. The table records some 200,000 distinct CDR3 sequences, 9% to 10% of them present only once. The V gene is TRBV7-8, the J gene TRBJ2-7; 9 bases fit TRBD2. The sequencing input was PBMCs or a T cell subset sorted from them (not recorded which). The sequence was obtained from a man aged 18-30 years who had mild COVID-19 (a few samples of this study predate the infection). Cell type and time point are not known. This CDR3 reads CASSLEAGGSYEQYF. The DNA of the CDR3 is TGTGCCAGCAGCTTGGAAGCGGGGGGCTCCTACGAGCAGTACTTC.